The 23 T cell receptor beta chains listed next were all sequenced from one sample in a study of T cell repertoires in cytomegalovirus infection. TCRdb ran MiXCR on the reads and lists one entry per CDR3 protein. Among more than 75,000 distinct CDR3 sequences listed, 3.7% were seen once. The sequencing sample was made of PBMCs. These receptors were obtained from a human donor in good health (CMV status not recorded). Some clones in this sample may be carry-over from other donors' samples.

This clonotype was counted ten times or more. The CDR3 protein is CSRGGQETQYF. In nucleotides, the CDR3 is TGCAGTAGGGGCGGCCAAGAGACCCAGTACTTC. J is TRBJ2-5 and V is TRBV20-1, with D maybe TRBD1 (5 bases). The V gene lost 8 bases and the J gene lost 1 base, with 8 bases spanning the gap. There are 11 residues in the CDR3. CDR1 DFQATT and CDR2 SNEGSKA come from the germline V gene (reference sequence).

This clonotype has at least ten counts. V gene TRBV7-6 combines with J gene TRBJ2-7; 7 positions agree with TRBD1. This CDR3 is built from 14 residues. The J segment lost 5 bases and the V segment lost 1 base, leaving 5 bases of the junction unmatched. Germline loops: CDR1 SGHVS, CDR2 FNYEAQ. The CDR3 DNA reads TGTGCCAGCAGCTTAGAACAGGGGATGAACGAGCAGTACTTC. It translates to CASSLEQGMNEQYF.

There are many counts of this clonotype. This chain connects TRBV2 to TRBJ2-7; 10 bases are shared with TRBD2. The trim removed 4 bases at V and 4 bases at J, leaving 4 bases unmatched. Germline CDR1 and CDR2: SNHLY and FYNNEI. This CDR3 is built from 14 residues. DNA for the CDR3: TGTGCCAGCAGTGGGGCTAGCGGGGGATACGAGCAGTACTTC. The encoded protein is CASSGASGGYEQYF.

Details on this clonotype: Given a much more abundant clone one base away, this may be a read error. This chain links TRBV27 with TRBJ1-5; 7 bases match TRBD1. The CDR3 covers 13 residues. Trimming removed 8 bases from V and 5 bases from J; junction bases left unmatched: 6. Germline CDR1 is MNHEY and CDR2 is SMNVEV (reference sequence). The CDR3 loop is CASSNRGDQPQHF. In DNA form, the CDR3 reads TGTGCCAGCTCTAACAGGGGAGATCAGCCCCAGCATTTT.

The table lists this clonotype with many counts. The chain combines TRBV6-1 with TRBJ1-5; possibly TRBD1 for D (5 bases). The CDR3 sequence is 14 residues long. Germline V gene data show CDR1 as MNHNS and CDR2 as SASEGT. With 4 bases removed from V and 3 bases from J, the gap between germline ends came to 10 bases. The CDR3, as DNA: TGTGCCAGCAGTGCCACAGGTCCCAATCAGCCCCAGCATTTT. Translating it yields CASSATGPNQPQHF.

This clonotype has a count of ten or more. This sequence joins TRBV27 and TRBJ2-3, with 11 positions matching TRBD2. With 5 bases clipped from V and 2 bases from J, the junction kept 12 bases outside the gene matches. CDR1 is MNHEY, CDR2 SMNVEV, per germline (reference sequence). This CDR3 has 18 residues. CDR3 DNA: TGTGCCAGCAGTCCCTCCCGACTAGCGGGGTTAGTCACAGATACGCAGTATTTT. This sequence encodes CASSPSRLAGLVTDTQYF.

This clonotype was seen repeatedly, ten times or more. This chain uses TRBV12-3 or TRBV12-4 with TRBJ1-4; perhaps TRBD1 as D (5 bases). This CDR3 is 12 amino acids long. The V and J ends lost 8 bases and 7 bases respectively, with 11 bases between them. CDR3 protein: CASAGESEKLFF. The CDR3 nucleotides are TGTGCCAGCGCGGGGGAGAGTGAAAAACTGTTTTTT.

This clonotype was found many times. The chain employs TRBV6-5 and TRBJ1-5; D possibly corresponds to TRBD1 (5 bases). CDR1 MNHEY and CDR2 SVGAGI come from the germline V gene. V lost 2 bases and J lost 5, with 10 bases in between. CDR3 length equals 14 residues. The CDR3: CASSYSRGDQPQHF. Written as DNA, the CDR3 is TGTGCCAGCAGTTACAGTCGGGGGGATCAGCCCCAGCATTTT.

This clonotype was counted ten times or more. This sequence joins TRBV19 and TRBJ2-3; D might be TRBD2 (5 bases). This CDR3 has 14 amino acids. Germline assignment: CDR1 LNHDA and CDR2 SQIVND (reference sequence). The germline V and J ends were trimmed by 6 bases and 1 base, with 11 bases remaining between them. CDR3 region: CASSSRGGTDTQYF. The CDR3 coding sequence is TGTGCCAGTAGCTCCCGGGGAGGCACAGATACGCAGTATTTT.

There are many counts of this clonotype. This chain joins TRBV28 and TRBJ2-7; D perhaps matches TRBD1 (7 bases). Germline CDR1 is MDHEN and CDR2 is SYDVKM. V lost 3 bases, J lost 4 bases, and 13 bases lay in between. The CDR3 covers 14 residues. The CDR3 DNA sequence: TGTGCCAGCAGTTTTGAGACAGGGAGGTACGAGCAGTACTTC. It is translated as CASSFETGRYEQYF.

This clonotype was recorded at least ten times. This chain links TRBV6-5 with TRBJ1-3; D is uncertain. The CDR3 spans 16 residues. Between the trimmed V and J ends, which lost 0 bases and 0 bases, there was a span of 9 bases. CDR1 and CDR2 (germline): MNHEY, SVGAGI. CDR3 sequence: CASSYSTVTSGNTIYF. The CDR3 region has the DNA TGTGCCAGCAGTTACTCGACGGTGACCTCTGGAAACACCATATATTTT.

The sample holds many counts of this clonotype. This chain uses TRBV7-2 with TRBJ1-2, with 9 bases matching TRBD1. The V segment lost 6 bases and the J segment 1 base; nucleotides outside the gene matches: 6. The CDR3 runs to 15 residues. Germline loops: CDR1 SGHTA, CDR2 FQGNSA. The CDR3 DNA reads TGTGCCAGCAGTCTAAGACAGGGGGGTAACTATGGCTACACCTTC. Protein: CASSLRQGGNYGYTF.

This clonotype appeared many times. CDR3 residues: CASSDQGNYGYTF. DNA of the CDR3: TGTGCCAGCAGTGACCAGGGGAACTATGGCTACACCTTC. The chain recombines TRBV6-2 or TRBV6-3 with TRBJ1-2, with D tentatively TRBD1 (6 bases). The CDR3 covers 13 residues. V shed 5 bases and J shed 2 bases, with 9 bases lying between them. Germline-derived CDR1 and CDR2 are MNHEY and SVGEGT.

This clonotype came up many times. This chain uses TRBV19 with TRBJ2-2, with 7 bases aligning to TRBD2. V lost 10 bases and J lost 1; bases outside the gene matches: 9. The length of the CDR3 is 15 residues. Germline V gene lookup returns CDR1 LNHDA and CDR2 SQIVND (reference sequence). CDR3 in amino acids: CATRGRAVNTGELFF. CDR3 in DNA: TGTGCCACCCGTGGGAGGGCTGTGAACACCGGGGAGCTGTTTTTT.

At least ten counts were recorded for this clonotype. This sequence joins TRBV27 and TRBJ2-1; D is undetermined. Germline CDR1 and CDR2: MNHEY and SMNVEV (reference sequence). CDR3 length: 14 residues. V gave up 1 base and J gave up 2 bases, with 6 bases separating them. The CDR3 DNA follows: TGTGCCAGCAGTTTATGGGGTGCCTACAATGAGCAGTTCTTC. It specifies CASSLWGAYNEQFF.

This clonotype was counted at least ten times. The DNA for the CDR3 is TGTGCCAGTAGTATAGTACCCAGGGCCTACAATGAGCAGTTCTTC. It translates to CASSIVPRAYNEQFF. V usage is TRBV19 and J usage is TRBJ2-1, with D perhaps TRBD1 (5 bases). Germline V CDR1 and CDR2: LNHDA, SQIVND (reference sequence). The germline V and J ends were trimmed by 1 base and 2 bases, with 9 bases remaining between them. The CDR3 totals 15 residues.

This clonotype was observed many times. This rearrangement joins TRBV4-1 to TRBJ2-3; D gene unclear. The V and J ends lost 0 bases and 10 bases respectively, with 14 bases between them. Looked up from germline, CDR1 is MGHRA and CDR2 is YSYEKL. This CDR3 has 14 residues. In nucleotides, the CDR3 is TGCGCCAGCAGCCAAGATCCCCTTTCGTCGTCGCAGTATTTT. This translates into CASSQDPLSSSQYF.

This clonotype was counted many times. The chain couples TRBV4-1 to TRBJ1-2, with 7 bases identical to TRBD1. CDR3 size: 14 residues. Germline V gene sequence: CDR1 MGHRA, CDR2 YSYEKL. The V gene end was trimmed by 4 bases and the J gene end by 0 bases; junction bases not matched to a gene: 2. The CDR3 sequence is CASSPGQANYGYTF. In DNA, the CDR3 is TGCGCCAGCAGCCCCGGACAGGCTAACTATGGCTACACCTTC.

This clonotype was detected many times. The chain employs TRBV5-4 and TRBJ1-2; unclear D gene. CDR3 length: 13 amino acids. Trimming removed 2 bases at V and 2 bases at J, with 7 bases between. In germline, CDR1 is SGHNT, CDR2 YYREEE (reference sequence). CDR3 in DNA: TGTGCCAGCAGCTTACAGTTAAACTATGGCTACACCTTC. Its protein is CASSLQLNYGYTF.

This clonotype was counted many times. The CDR3 nucleotides read TGTGCCAGCAGGACAATGACAGGCCAAGAGACCCAGTACTTC. Its translation: CASRTMTGQETQYF. V usage is TRBV28 and J usage is TRBJ2-5, with D perhaps matching TRBD1 (6 bases). V shed 6 bases and J shed 1 base, with 12 bases lying between them. The CDR3 totals 14 residues. From germline, CDR1 is MDHEN and CDR2 SYDVKM.

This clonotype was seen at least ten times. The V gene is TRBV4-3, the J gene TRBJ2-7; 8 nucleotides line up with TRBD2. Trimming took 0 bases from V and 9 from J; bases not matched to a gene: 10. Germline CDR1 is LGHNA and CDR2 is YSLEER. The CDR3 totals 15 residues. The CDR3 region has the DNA TGCGCCAGCAGCCAAGATTTCGGGGGGGGCCGGTGGCAGTACTTC. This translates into CASSQDFGGGRWQYF.

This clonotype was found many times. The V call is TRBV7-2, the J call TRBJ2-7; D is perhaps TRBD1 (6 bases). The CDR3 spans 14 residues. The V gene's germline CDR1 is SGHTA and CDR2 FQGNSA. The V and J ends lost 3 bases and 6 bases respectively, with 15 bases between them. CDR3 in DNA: TGTGCCAGCAGCTTCAGGGGTTTGGGTGGCGAGCAGTACTTC. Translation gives CASSFRGLGGEQYF.

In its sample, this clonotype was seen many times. For the CDR3, the DNA is TGCAGTGCTAGTCAATCGGGTGGACGGGGCCTCAATCAGCCCCAGCATTTT. This gives the protein CSASQSGGRGLNQPQHF. This chain links TRBV20-1 with TRBJ1-5; a weak D match, TRBD1 (5 bases). Trimming pared 3 bases from V and 3 bases from J, leaving 21 bases between. In germline, CDR1 is DFQATT, CDR2 SNEGSKA (reference sequence). CDR3 length equals 17 residues.